Shown below are 22 T cell receptor beta chains from a single sample sequenced in a study of regulatory T cells in long-lasting Graves disease. Isolated PBMC RNA provided the starting material for the TCR library. TCRdb reanalysed the reads using MiXCR and keeps one entry per CDR3 protein. The sample carries around 1,500 distinct CDR3 sequences, approximately 84% recorded once. Here the sequenced sample was peripheral blood mononuclear cells (PBMCs), taken with antithyroid drug treatment, in newly diagnosed or persistent Graves disease (not recorded which). The receptor source for this set is a woman aged 18-30 years with Graves disease.

This clonotype turned up a few times. The chain uses TRBV27 and TRBJ2-4; TRBD2 agrees at 12 bases. The CDR3 totals 17 residues. Germline CDR1 MNHEY, CDR2 SMNVEV (reference sequence). The J segment lost 6 bases and the V segment lost 0 bases, leaving 6 bases of the junction unmatched. The CDR3 nucleotides read TGTGCCAGCAGTTTATCCGCCTGGGGACTAGCGGGAAACATTCAGTACTTC. Amino acids: CASSLSAWGLAGNIQYF.

J is TRBJ2-3 and V is TRBV7-9; 9 nucleotides agree with TRBD1. J was trimmed by 6 bases and V by 6 bases; bases with no gene match: 10. Germline CDR1 and CDR2: SEHNR and FQNEAQ (reference sequence). The CDR3 extends over 15 amino acids. The CDR3 loop reads CASSFRQGGADTQYF. The CDR3 region has the DNA TGTGCCAGCAGTTTCAGACAGGGGGGGGCCGATACGCAGTATTTT.

This chain connects TRBV6-1 to TRBJ2-5; D gene unclear. The CDR3 has 14 residues. Germline loops: CDR1 MNHNS, CDR2 SASEGT. Trimming cost V 10 bases and J 3 bases, with 18 bases left between them. The CDR3 loop is CANQQFRGEETQYF. CDR3 coding DNA: TGTGCCAACCAACAATTCCGAGGTGAAGAGACCCAGTACTTC.

The chain links TRBV6-2 or TRBV6-3 to TRBJ1-5, with unresolved D. Germline assignment: CDR1 MNHEY and CDR2 SVGEGT. The V and J ends lost 3 bases and 5 bases respectively, with 14 bases between them. The CDR3 sequence is 15 residues long. The CDR3 is CASSYSTRLDQPQHF. The CDR3 coding sequence is TGTGCCAGCAGTTATTCCACGAGGTTAGATCAGCCCCAGCATTTT.

The V gene is TRBV11-2, the J gene TRBJ1-5; perhaps TRBD1 as D (5 bases). Germline V lookup: CDR1 SGHAT, CDR2 FQNNGV. The germline V and J ends were trimmed by 5 bases and 5 bases, with 16 bases remaining between them. The CDR3 totals 15 residues. Here the CDR3 reads CASSRLGGVDQPQHF. The DNA for the CDR3 is TGTGCCAGCAGCCGGCTGGGGGGGGTGGATCAGCCCCAGCATTTT.

The V call is TRBV29-1, the J call TRBJ2-5, with D possibly TRBD1 on 6 matching bases. CDR1 is SQVTM and CDR2 is ANQGSEA in the germline V gene. Trimming left V 2 bases short and J 4 bases short, with 11 bases between. The CDR3 has 13 residues. In nucleotides, the CDR3 is TGCAGCGTTGAAAGAGGGACAATAGAGACCCAGTACTTC. It is translated as CSVERGTIETQYF.

The V and J genes are TRBV20-1 and TRBJ1-3, with D unresolved. The germline V and J ends were trimmed by 6 bases and 4 bases, with 16 bases remaining between them. The CDR3 is 14 residues long. Germline values: CDR1 DFQATT, CDR2 SNEGSKA (reference sequence). CDR3: CSASRIPTGNTIYF. DNA of the CDR3: TGCAGTGCCTCCCGGATCCCCACCGGAAACACCATATATTTT.

This clonotype was seen a single time. This CDR3 reads CASSKGFGLANTGELFF. The DNA for the CDR3 is TGTGCCAGCAGCAAAGGATTCGGGCTAGCAAACACCGGGGAGCTGTTTTTT. The chain uses TRBV21-1 and TRBJ2-2; the table's TRBD2 call for D was not verified on the DNA. TRBV21-1 represents a pseudogene. The CDR3 is 17 amino acids.

This clonotype was detected once. The V and J genes are TRBV19 and TRBJ2-5; perhaps TRBD2 as D (5 bases). CDR3 length: 13 amino acids. Germline V CDR1 and CDR2: LNHDA, SQIVND (reference sequence). The V end lost 2 bases, the J end lost 5 bases, and 9 bases lay between the germline ends. CDR3 in DNA: TGTGCCAGTAGTATAAGACTAACGGAGACCCAGTACTTC. Amino acid sequence: CASSIRLTETQYF.

V usage is TRBV27 and J usage is TRBJ2-6; D not certain. The CDR3 is made up of 14 amino acids. V gave up 7 bases and J gave up 0 bases, with 7 bases separating them. The germline CDR1 and CDR2 sequences are MNHEY and SMNVEV (reference sequence). The CDR3: CASKKLSGANVLTF. The CDR3 coding sequence is TGTGCCAGCAAAAAACTCTCTGGGGCCAACGTCCTGACTTTC.

This rearrangement joins TRBV20-1 to TRBJ2-3; D is possibly TRBD2 (6 bases). This CDR3 has 16 residues. The V gene's germline CDR1 is DFQATT and CDR2 SNEGSKA (reference sequence). Trimming stripped 0 bases from V and 0 bases from J, with 13 bases between. CDR3 protein: CSARDLSGRSTDTQYF. The CDR3 bases are TGCAGTGCTAGAGATCTTAGCGGAAGAAGCACAGATACGCAGTATTTT.

The chain uses TRBV11-2 and TRBJ2-1; TRBD2 matches at 8 bases. Losses at the gene ends were 5 bases for V and 7 bases for J; bases not matched to a gene: 10. The CDR3 loop spans 15 amino acids. From germline, CDR1 is SGHAT and CDR2 FQNNGV. The CDR3 DNA follows: TGTGCCAGCAGCACGATCGCTAGCGGGTCGAATGAGCAGTTCTTC. This codes for CASSTIASGSNEQFF. The entire variable domain, with the rest obtained from reference TRBV11-2 and TRBJ2-1, is as follows: EAGVAQSPRYKIIEKRQSVAFWCNPISGHATLYWYQQILGQGPKLLIQFQNNGVVDDSQLPKDRFSAERLKGVDSTLKIQPAKLEDSAVYLCASSTIASGSNEQFFGPGTRLTVL.

The rearrangement uses TRBV13 and TRBJ2-3; 9 nucleotides agree with TRBD2. The CDR3 totals 15 residues. Germline values: CDR1 PRHDT, CDR2 FYEKMQ (reference sequence). Trimming cost V 7 bases and J 2 bases; bases outside gene matches: 7. DNA for the CDR3: TGTGCCAGCACATTTGGCGGGAGGGCCACAGATACGCAGTATTTT. This gives the protein CASTFGGRATDTQYF.

The rearrangement links TRBV20-1 to TRBJ1-5; tentatively, D is TRBD1 (5 bases). The CDR3 runs 11 residues. Trimming stripped 6 bases from V and 6 bases from J, with 9 bases between. Per germline, CDR1 DFQATT and CDR2 SNEGSKA (reference sequence). CDR3: CSAGEGQPQHF. The CDR3 bases are TGCAGTGCGGGGGAAGGTCAGCCCCAGCATTTT.

J is TRBJ1-2 and V is TRBV5-1; D call uncertain. Germline CDR1 and CDR2: SGHRS and YFSETQ. The V end was cut by 4 bases, the J end by 6 bases, with 16 bases between. This CDR3 contains 14 residues. CDR3 sequence reads: CASSLRIQSHGYTF. The CDR3 bases are TGCGCCAGCAGCCTGAGGATACAGAGCCATGGCTACACCTTC.

The chain is built from TRBV12-3 or TRBV12-4 and TRBJ2-1; the D is unclear. Trimming took 3 bases from V and 9 from J, leaving 18 bases between them. The CDR3 loop spans 15 amino acids. CDR3 residues: CASSFSSGWMGEQFF. The DNA for the CDR3 is TGTGCCAGCAGTTTTTCATCAGGATGGATGGGTGAGCAGTTCTTC.

The chain employs TRBV20-1 and TRBJ2-2, with TRBD2 as a possible D gene (6 bases). V lost 3 bases and J lost 5, with 19 bases in between. The CDR3 consists of 16 residues. Germline CDR1 is DFQATT and CDR2 is SNEGSKA (reference sequence). CDR3 region: CSASRRSGEGTGELFF. The CDR3 region has the DNA TGCAGTGCTAGCCGTCGGTCGGGAGAGGGAACCGGGGAGCTGTTTTTT.

A single count supports this clonotype. For the CDR3, the DNA is TGTGCCAGCAGCGTAGAGGAGGGGGCGAGGAATGAGCAGTTCTTC. It translates to CASSVEEGARNEQFF. J is TRBJ2-1 and V is TRBV9, with D perhaps TRBD1 (7 bases). Trimming left V 0 bases short and J 7 bases short, with 14 bases between. The CDR3 has 15 amino acids. CDR1 and CDR2 (germline): SGDLS, YYNGEE. Using reference TRBV9 and TRBJ2-1 for the parts outside the CDR3, the full variable domain is DSGVTQTPKHLITATGQRVTLRCSPRSGDLSVYWYQQSLDQGLQFLIQYYNGEERAKGNILERFSAQQFPDLHSELNLSSLELGDSALYFCASSVEEGARNEQFFGPGTRLTVL.

V and J are TRBV11-1 and TRBJ2-5; D not certain. Trimming took 5 bases from V and 5 from J, leaving 18 bases between them. Germline loops: CDR1 SGHAT, CDR2 FQDESV (reference sequence). The CDR3 sequence is 15 residues long. The CDR3 is CASSLYPPNPETQYF. CDR3 coding DNA: TGTGCCAGCAGCCTGTACCCACCCAACCCGGAGACCCAGTACTTC.

V is TRBV28 and J is TRBJ1-4, with 8 nucleotides matching TRBD1. Germline CDR1 reads MDHEN; CDR2 reads SYDVKM. J gave up 8 bases and V 6 bases, and 11 bases lay outside the gene matches. CDR3 length equals 15 residues. The CDR3 nucleotides are TGTGCCAGCAGGCCCGCTGACAGGGGAGGCGAAAAACTGTTTTTT. Translation gives CASRPADRGGEKLFF. Supplemented by reference TRBV28 and TRBJ1-4, the full variable domain reads DVKVTQSSRYLVKRTGEKVFLECVQDMDHENMFWYRQDPGLGLRLIYFSYDVKMKEKGDIPEGYSVSREKKERFSLILESASTNQTSMYLCASRPADRGGEKLFFGSGTQLSVL.

V is TRBV19 and J is TRBJ2-1, with 11 bases fitting TRBD2. The CDR3 is made up of 18 amino acids. V lost 3 bases to trimming and J lost 3 bases; unmatched junction nucleotides: 10. Per the germline V gene, CDR1 is LNHDA and CDR2 is SQIVND (reference sequence). The chain's CDR3 is CASSIGLGLADFYNEQFF. The CDR3 DNA is TGTGCCAGTAGTATCGGATTGGGACTAGCGGATTTCTACAATGAGCAGTTCTTC.

The gene calls are TRBV18 and TRBJ1-5; 9 bases align to TRBD1. This CDR3 has 15 amino acids. The germline V gene encodes CDR1 KGHSH and CDR2 LQKENI. J gave up 3 bases and V 3 bases, and 3 bases lay outside the gene matches. CDR3 nucleotide sequence: TGTGCCAGCTCACCTGGACAGGGGAACAATCAGCCCCAGCATTTT. It translates to CASSPGQGNNQPQHF.